This T cell receptor beta chain appears in the sequencing data of a study of identical twins. The V gene's germline CDR1 is SGHDT and CDR2 YYEEEE. The CDR3 sequence is 15 residues long. The V gene lost 6 bases and the J gene lost 0 bases, with 16 bases spanning the gap. TCRdb called the 5' RACE reads again in MiXCR, with one record for every CDR3 protein. The profile shows 400,000 to 500,000 distinct CDR3 sequences, roughly 13% of them singletons. This sample also belongs to another study, concerning yellow fever vaccine responses in identical twins.

The chain couples TRBV5-6 to TRBJ2-7, with a weak D call TRBD1 (6 bases). This clonotype was obtained from a woman between 18 and 29 years old in good health. Sequencing was carried out using CD4+ T cells sorted from blood. CDR3 DNA sequence: TGTGCCAGCACCTCTATCCGGGACAACTCCTACGAGCAGTACTTC. Protein product: CASTSIRDNSYEQYF.